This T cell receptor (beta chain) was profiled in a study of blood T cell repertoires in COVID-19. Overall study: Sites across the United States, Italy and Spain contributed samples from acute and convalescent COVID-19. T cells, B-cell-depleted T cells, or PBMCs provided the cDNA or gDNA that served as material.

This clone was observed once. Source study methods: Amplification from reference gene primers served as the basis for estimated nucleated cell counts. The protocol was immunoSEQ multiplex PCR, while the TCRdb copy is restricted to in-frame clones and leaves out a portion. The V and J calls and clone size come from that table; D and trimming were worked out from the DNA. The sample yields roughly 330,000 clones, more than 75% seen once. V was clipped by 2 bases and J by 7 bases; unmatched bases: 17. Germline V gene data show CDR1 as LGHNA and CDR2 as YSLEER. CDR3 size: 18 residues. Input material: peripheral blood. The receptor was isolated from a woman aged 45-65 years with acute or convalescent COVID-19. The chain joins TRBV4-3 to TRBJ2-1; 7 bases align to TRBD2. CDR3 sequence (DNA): TGCGCCAGCAGCCAAACCGGTCGTGCGGGAGAAGGGGATAATGAGCAGTTCTTC. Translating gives CASSQTGRAGEGDNEQFF.